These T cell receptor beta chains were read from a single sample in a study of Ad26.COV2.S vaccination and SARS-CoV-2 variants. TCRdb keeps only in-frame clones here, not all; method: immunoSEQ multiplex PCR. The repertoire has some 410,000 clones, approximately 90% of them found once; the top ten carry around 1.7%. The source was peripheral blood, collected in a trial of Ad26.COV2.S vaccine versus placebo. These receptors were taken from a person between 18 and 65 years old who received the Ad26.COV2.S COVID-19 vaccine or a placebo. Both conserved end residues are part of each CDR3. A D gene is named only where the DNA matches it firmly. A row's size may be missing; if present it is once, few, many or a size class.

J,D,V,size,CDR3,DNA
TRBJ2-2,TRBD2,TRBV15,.,CATSPAGRENPQPNTRELFF,TGTGCCACCAGCCCAGCGGGACGGGAGAACCCGCAACCCAACACCCGGGAGCTGTTTTTT
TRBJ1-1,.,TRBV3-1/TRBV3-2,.,CASSPRAGAGAFF,TGTGCCAGCAGCCCCCGGGCGGGGGCAGGGGCTTTCTTT
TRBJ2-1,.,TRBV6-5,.,CASSYKSPRNEQFF,TGTGCCAGCAGTTACAAGAGTCCACGGAATGAGCAGTTCTTC
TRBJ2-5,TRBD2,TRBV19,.,CASSIAGGAGETQYF,TGTGCCAGTAGTATAGCCGGGGGGGCGGGAGAGACCCAGTACTTC
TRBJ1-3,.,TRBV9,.,CASSRADSGNTIYF,TGTGCCAGCAGCCGGGCTGACTCTGGAAACACCATATATTTT
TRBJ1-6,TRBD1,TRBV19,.,CASRITPFTGVSSPLHF,TGTGCCAGTAGGATCACCCCCTTCACAGGGGTGAGCTCACCCCTCCACTTT
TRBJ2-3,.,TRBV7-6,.,CASSLFRPDTQYF,TGTGCCAGCAGCCTCTTTCGACCAGATACGCAGTATTTT
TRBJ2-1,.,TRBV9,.,CASSAPGEQFF,TGTGCCAGCAGCGCTCCCGGTGAGCAGTTCTTC
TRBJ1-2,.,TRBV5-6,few,CASSFRGSQKVLYGYTF,TGTGCCAGCAGCTTTCGGGGGTCACAAAAGGTTTTATATGGCTACACCTTC
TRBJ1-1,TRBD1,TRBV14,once,CASSEGQGTEAFF,TGTGCCAGCAGCGAGGGACAGGGGACTGAAGCTTTCTTT
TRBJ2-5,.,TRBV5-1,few,CASSLVVNFQETQYF,TGCGCCAGCAGCTTGGTGGTTAATTTTCAAGAGACCCAGTACTTC
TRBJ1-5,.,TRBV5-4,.,CASSFAGSNQPQHF,TGTGCCAGCAGCTTTGCAGGGAGCAATCAGCCCCAGCATTTT
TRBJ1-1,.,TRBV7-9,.,CASSPSTGLNIEAFF,TGTGCCAGCAGCCCGTCCACGGGGTTGAACATTGAAGCTTTCTTT
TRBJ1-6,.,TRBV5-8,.,CASSLEFERDNSPLHF,TGTGCCAGCAGCTTGGAGTTCGAAAGGGATAATTCACCCCTCCACTTT
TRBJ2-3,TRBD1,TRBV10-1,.,CASSESRGLRTDTQYF,TGCGCCAGCAGTGAATCCAGGGGGCTCCGCACAGATACGCAGTATTTT
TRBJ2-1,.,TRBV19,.,CASSYGGPYNEQFF,TGTGCCAGTAGTTACGGGGGGCCCTACAATGAGCAGTTCTTC
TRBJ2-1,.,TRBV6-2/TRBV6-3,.,CASSTAYRVNNEQFF,TGTGCCAGCAGTACGGCATACAGGGTGAACAATGAGCAGTTCTTC
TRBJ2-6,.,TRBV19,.,CASNVWGGAIGANVLTF,TGTGCCAGTAATGTTTGGGGGGGCGCGATTGGGGCCAACGTCCTGACTTTC
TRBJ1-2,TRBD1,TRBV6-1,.,CASSEPDRFYGYTF,TGTGCCAGCAGTGAGCCGGACAGGTTCTATGGCTACACCTTC
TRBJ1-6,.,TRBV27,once,CASSLSGAGSPLHF,TGTGCCAGCAGTTTGTCAGGGGCTGGTTCACCCCTCCACTTT
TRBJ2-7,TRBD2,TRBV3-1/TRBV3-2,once,CASSQGLAGAEQYF,TGTGCCAGCAGCCAGGGACTAGCGGGGGCCGAGCAGTACTTC
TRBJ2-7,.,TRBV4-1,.,CASSQDYSYEQYF,TGCGCCAGCAGCCAAGACTACAGCTACGAGCAGTACTTC
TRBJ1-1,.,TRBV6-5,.,CASSSLMDEAFF,TGTGCCAGCAGTTCCCTAATGGATGAAGCTTTCTTT
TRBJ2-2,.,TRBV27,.,CASSFQLVTGELFF,TGTGCCAGCAGTTTCCAGCTGGTCACCGGGGAGCTGTTTTTT
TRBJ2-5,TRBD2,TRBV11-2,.,CASSLVASGGETQYF,TGTGCCAGCAGCTTAGTGGCTAGCGGGGGAGAGACCCAGTACTTC
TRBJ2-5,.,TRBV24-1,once,CATSDSWAESETQYF,TGTGCCACCAGTGATTCGTGGGCGGAGTCGGAGACCCAGTACTTC
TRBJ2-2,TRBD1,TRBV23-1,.,CASNTGGFGELFF,TGCGCCAGCAATACAGGGGGCTTCGGGGAGCTGTTTTTT
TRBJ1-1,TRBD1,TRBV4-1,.,CASSQDTGVVMNTEAFF,TGCGCCAGCAGCCAAGATACAGGGGTCGTCATGAACACTGAAGCTTTCTTT
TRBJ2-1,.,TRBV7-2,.,CASSVGRSYNEQFF,TGTGCCAGCAGTGTGGGACGGAGCTACAATGAGCAGTTCTTC
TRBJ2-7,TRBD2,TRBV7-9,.,CASSPQAGLAAHSYEQYF,TGTGCCAGCAGCCCGCAGGCGGGACTAGCGGCTCACTCCTACGAGCAGTACTTC
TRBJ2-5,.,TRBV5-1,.,CASSLGQETQYF,TGCGCCAGCAGCTTGGGACAAGAGACCCAGTACTTC
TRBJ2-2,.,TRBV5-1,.,CASSLGVGFGELFF,TGCGCCAGCAGCTTGGGTGTGGGTTTCGGGGAGCTGTTTTTT
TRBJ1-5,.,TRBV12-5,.,CASGPDTENQPQHF,TGTGCTAGTGGCCCGGACACCGAAAATCAGCCCCAGCATTTT
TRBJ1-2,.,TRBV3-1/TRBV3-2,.,CASSLGGFQAGYTF,TGTGCCAGCAGCCTGGGGGGCTTCCAGGCTGGCTACACCTTC
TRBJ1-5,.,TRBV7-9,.,CASSSTGSGQPQHF,TGTGCCAGCAGCTCTACAGGGTCAGGTCAGCCCCAGCATTTT
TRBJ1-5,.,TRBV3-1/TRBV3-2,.,CASSQIFSNQPQHF,TGTGCCAGCAGCCAAATCTTTAGCAATCAGCCCCAGCATTTT